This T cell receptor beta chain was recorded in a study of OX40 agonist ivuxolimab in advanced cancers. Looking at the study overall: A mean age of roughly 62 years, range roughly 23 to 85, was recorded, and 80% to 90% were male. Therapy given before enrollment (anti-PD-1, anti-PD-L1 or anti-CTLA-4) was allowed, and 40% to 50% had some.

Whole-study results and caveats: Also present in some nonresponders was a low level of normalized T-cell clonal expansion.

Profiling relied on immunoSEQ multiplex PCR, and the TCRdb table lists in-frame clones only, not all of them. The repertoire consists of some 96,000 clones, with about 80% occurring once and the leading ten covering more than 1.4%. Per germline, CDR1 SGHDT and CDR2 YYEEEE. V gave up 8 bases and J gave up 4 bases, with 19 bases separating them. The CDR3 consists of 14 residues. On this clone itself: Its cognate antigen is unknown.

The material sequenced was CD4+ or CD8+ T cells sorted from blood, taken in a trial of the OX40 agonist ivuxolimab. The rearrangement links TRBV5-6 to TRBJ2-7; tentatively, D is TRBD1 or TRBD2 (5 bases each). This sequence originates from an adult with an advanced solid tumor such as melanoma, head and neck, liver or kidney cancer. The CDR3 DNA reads TGTGCCAGTTCGACGGGACCCTTAGGGTACGAGCAGTACTTC. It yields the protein CASSTGPLGYEQYF.